The 25 T cell receptor beta chains presented below share a single source sample, sequenced in a study of cytomegalovirus exposure and HLA in healthy donors. Both 60 Vbeta primers and 13 Jbeta primers went into the PCR. Repertoires were generated with immunoSEQ multiplex PCR, while TCRdb's copy carries only in-frame clones and drops some. Of 90,000 to 120,000 clones listed, approximately 79% were seen once; the top ten hold about 3.4%. The sequenced sample was PBMCs. These receptors came from a woman aged 40 to 50 in good health and CMV-seronegative.

J is TRBJ2-7 and V is TRBV7-2, with D maybe TRBD2 (6 bases). V was cut by 8 bases and J by 5 bases, with 19 bases left in between. Germline CDR1 SGHTA, CDR2 FQGNSA. The CDR3 sequence is 14 residues long. Here the CDR3 reads CASRSGGNLDEQYF. DNA of the CDR3: TGTGCCAGCCGTAGTGGAGGGAACTTGGACGAGCAGTACTTC.

CDR3 sequence (DNA): TGTGCCAGCAGTGTGGCAGGGGGCACTGGAAACACCATATATTTT. Its translation: CASSVAGGTGNTIYF. This chain uses TRBV6-5 with TRBJ1-3, with 8 nucleotides matching TRBD1. Germline V gene lookup returns CDR1 MNHEY and CDR2 SVGAGI. The trim removed 5 bases at V and 2 bases at J, leaving 5 bases unmatched. The CDR3 is made up of 15 amino acids.

The chain combines TRBV20-1 with TRBJ1-2; perhaps TRBD1 as D (5 bases). The germline gives CDR1 DFQATT, CDR2 SNEGSKA (reference sequence). The CDR3 runs to 11 residues. V lost 5 bases, J lost 7 bases, and 11 bases lay in between. CDR3 amino acids: CSAGTGAGYTF. In DNA form, the CDR3 reads TGCAGTGCTGGGACGGGAGCTGGCTACACCTTC.

Comments on this clone: Relative to the germline gene, one junction end is altered; a read error may explain this. The rearrangement links TRBV7-9 to TRBJ2-2; 9 nucleotides agree with TRBD2. Germline CDR1 and CDR2: SEHNR and FQNEAQ (reference sequence). The CDR3 contains 18 residues. The CDR3, as DNA: TGTTCCAGCAGCTTATCTAAGCGGGGGGATGCGAACACCGGGGAGCTGTTTTTT. The encoded protein is CSSSLSKRGDANTGELFF.

V is TRBV7-2 and J is TRBJ1-2; D possibly corresponds to TRBD1 (5 bases). V lost 7 bases and J 8 bases, leaving 17 bases between the germline ends. The V gene's germline CDR1 is SGHTA and CDR2 FQGNSA. There are 13 residues in the CDR3. CDR3 region: CASTPRLRGGYTF. Written as DNA, the CDR3 is TGTGCCAGCACCCCTAGGCTTCGGGGGGGCTACACCTTC.

Only a few counts were recorded for this clone. The chain carries TRBV7-7 and TRBJ2-1; TRBD2 aligns across 12 bases. Germline CDR1 reads SSHAT; CDR2 reads FNYEAQ (reference sequence). Trimming cost V 5 bases and J 9 bases; bases outside gene matches: 11. This CDR3 spans 16 amino acids. This CDR3 reads CASSPLSLAGGGEQFF. CDR3 DNA: TGTGCCAGCAGCCCCCTTTCCCTAGCGGGAGGGGGTGAGCAGTTCTTC.

This rearrangement joins TRBV9 to TRBJ2-1, with 9 bases aligning to TRBD2. V lost 2 bases to trimming and J lost 5 bases; unmatched junction nucleotides: 11. CDR3 length: 17 amino acids. Germline CDR1 reads SGDLS; CDR2 reads YYNGEE. DNA for the CDR3: TGTGCCAGCAGCGTCGAGCCCCGACTAGCGGCCGACAATGAGCAGTTCTTC. It codes for CASSVEPRLAADNEQFF.

V is TRBV7-9 and J is TRBJ1-1; D gene uncertain. The CDR3 consists of 12 residues. Deletions cut 3 bases from V and 5 bases from J, with 7 bases between. Germline loops: CDR1 SEHNR, CDR2 FQNEAQ (reference sequence). DNA for the CDR3: TGTGCCAGCAGCTTTGCCGAGACTGAAGCTTTCTTT. Its protein product is CASSFAETEAFF.

The genes are TRBV4-3 and TRBJ2-5; 7 nucleotides line up with TRBD1. This CDR3 spans 20 amino acids. Unmatched junction bases numbered 26, after V lost 5 bases and J lost 5 bases. Germline CDR1 and CDR2: LGHNA and YSLEER. CDR3 loop: CASSNTLRGRVKDRRETQYF. In nucleotides, the CDR3 is TGCGCCAGCAGCAACACTCTAAGGGGGCGCGTAAAAGACCGTCGTGAGACCCAGTACTTC.

This clone was seen only a few times. The chain is built from TRBV7-9 and TRBJ1-1; D unresolved. V was cut by 4 bases and J by 11 bases, with 11 bases left in between. Germline V gene lookup returns CDR1 SEHNR and CDR2 FQNEAQ (reference sequence). This CDR3 contains 11 residues. For the CDR3, the DNA is TGTGCCAGCAGCTCTTGGTCCGAGGCTTTCTTT. Protein sequence: CASSSWSEAFF. The full variable domain, with the rest looked up from reference TRBV7-9 and TRBJ1-1, is DTGVSQNPRHKITKRGQNVTFRCDPISEHNRLYWYRQTLGQGPEFLTYFQNEAQLEKSRLLSDRFSAERPKGSFSTLEIQRTEQGDSAMYLCASSSWSEAFFGQGTRLTVV.

V is TRBV10-3 and J is TRBJ1-2; 7 nucleotides line up with TRBD1. Germline V gene sequence: CDR1 ENHRY, CDR2 SYGVKD. With V trimmed by 1 base and J by 8 bases, 4 bases remained unmatched. The CDR3 runs 13 residues. The DNA of the CDR3 is TGTGCCATCAGTGAGTTTACAGGGGACGGCTACACCTTC. Its translation is CAISEFTGDGYTF.

In its sample, this clone was seen once. The V gene is TRBV7-9, the J gene TRBJ1-2; 7 bases map to TRBD1. There are 15 residues in the CDR3. Germline CDR1 and CDR2: SEHNR and FQNEAQ (reference sequence). Trimming took 3 bases from V and 7 from J; bases not matched to a gene: 11. This CDR3 is CASSFLRQGIGGYTF. DNA of the CDR3: TGTGCCAGCAGCTTCCTCCGACAGGGAATAGGTGGCTACACCTTC.

V is TRBV7-2 and J is TRBJ2-7, with a possible D match to TRBD1 (5 bases). V was pared by 1 base and J by 6 bases, with 13 bases between. Germline-derived CDR1 and CDR2 are SGHTA and FQGNSA. The CDR3 totals 14 residues. Here the CDR3 reads CASSLVVRAGEQYF. CDR3 in DNA: TGTGCCAGCAGCTTAGTGGTCAGGGCAGGCGAGCAGTACTTC.

CDR3 loop: CASSSGQGADTEAFF. The DNA for the CDR3 is TGTGCCAGCAGCTCCGGACAGGGGGCGGACACTGAAGCTTTCTTT. J is TRBJ1-1 and V is TRBV11-2; TRBD1 matches at 11 bases. The V and J ends lost 4 bases and 3 bases, in that order; junction bases with no gene match: 4. Germline CDR1 reads SGHAT; CDR2 reads FQNNGV. This CDR3 comprises 15 residues.

This chain joins TRBV18 and TRBJ2-7; TRBD1 might be the D (6 bases). Trimming pared 1 base from V and 6 bases from J, leaving 13 bases between. Germline V gene data show CDR1 as KGHSH and CDR2 as LQKENI. The CDR3 has 14 amino acids. This CDR3 reads CASSPHRDEGEQYF. In DNA, the CDR3 is TGTGCCAGCTCACCACACAGGGACGAAGGCGAGCAGTACTTC.

The V call is TRBV19, the J call TRBJ1-5; maybe TRBD1 (6 bases). Trimming cost V 3 bases and J 6 bases, with 18 bases left between them. CDR3 size: 16 residues. CDR1 and CDR2 from the germline V gene are LNHDA and SQIVND (reference sequence). The DNA for the CDR3 is TGTGCCAGTAGTATCTCCCCCGGGACAACGCGTCAGCCCCAGCATTTT. It is translated as CASSISPGTTRQPQHF.

The rearrangement joins TRBV4-3 to TRBJ2-5, with D perhaps TRBD1 (5 bases). The CDR3 contains 15 residues. Trimming cost V 0 bases and J 5 bases, with 13 bases left between them. The V gene's germline CDR1 is LGHNA and CDR2 YSLEER. CDR3 in amino acids: CASSQERGLGETQYF. The CDR3 nucleotides are TGCGCCAGCAGCCAAGAAAGGGGCCTGGGCGAGACCCAGTACTTC.

The chain has TRBV28 and TRBJ2-7, with D hard to call. V lost 4 bases to trimming and J lost 0 bases, with 13 bases between them. The CDR3 consists of 15 residues. Germline CDR1 MDHEN, CDR2 SYDVKM. The CDR3 region is CASSSPYLTSYEQYF. The CDR3 DNA follows: TGTGCCAGCAGTTCCCCGTACCTAACCTCCTACGAGCAGTACTTC.

The rearrangement joins TRBV5-1 to TRBJ2-1; the match to TRBD1 covers 11 bases. V lost 6 bases and J lost 0; bases outside the gene matches: 5. The CDR3 runs to 16 residues. Germline CDR1 and CDR2: SGHRS and YFSETQ. CDR3: CASNSGTGGSYNEQFF. DNA of the CDR3: TGCGCCAGCAATTCCGGGACAGGGGGCTCCTACAATGAGCAGTTCTTC.

J is TRBJ1-2 and V is TRBV7-8; 9 nucleotides line up with TRBD1. The CDR3 is 14 residues long. Germline assignment: CDR1 SGHVS and CDR2 FQNEAQ. The ends lost 5 bases at V and 8 bases at J; junction bases unmatched: 9. This chain's CDR3 is CASSPGTGSLGYTF. CDR3 in DNA: TGTGCCAGCAGCCCCGGGACAGGGTCTTTGGGCTACACCTTC.

The chain has TRBV28 and TRBJ1-2; no clear D. This CDR3 spans 13 amino acids. Germline assignment: CDR1 MDHEN and CDR2 SYDVKM. V lost 3 bases and J 4 bases, leaving 9 bases between the germline ends. CDR3 sequence: CASSFGVSYGYTF. CDR3 DNA: TGTGCCAGCAGTTTCGGGGTGAGCTATGGCTACACCTTC.

The J gene is TRBJ2-3, the V gene TRBV7-8, with 10 nucleotides matching TRBD2. The CDR3 sequence is 18 residues long. CDR1 is SGHVS, CDR2 FQNEAQ, per germline. V was pared by 1 base and J by 4 bases, with 11 bases of the junction left unmatched. The chain's CDR3 is CASSLDTPGLAGADTQYF. The CDR3 coding sequence is TGTGCCAGCAGCTTAGATACCCCGGGGCTAGCGGGGGCAGATACGCAGTATTTT.

V gene TRBV28 combines with J gene TRBJ2-6; D remains ambiguous. Germline CDR1 is MDHEN and CDR2 is SYDVKM. The V gene lost 5 bases and the J gene lost 3 bases, with 2 bases spanning the gap. The CDR3 contains 12 residues. The CDR3 DNA sequence: TGTGCCAGCAGTCTTGGGGCCAACGTCCTGACTTTC. Translated: CASSLGANVLTF.

The count of this clone is one. The chain has TRBV27 and TRBJ2-1, with D possibly matching TRBD2 (6 bases). CDR3 length equals 16 residues. The germline V gene has CDR1 MNHEY and CDR2 SMNVEV (reference sequence). The V and J ends lost 1 base and 8 bases respectively, with 18 bases between them. In DNA, the CDR3 is TGTGCCAGCAGTTTATTTTCGAGTGGCAGGAGGGATGAGCAGTTCTTC. Its protein is CASSLFSSGRRDEQFF.

The chain employs TRBV10-3 and TRBJ2-5; perhaps TRBD1 as D (6 bases). Germline CDR1 ENHRY, CDR2 SYGVKD. The CDR3 consists of 16 residues. The ends were cut back, 0 bases at V and 2 bases at J, with 13 bases in the middle. In nucleotides, the CDR3 is TGTGCCATCAGTGAGTCGGCAGGGACACTGCAAGAGACCCAGTACTTC. It is translated as CAISESAGTLQETQYF.